This T cell receptor delta chain was obtained from a study of delta chains in infants with herpesvirus infections. Reverse transcription of PBMC RNA used primers specific for the gamma and delta chains. TCRdb used CATT to re-call clones from the RT-PCR reads. This sample yields over a thousand delta-chain clones, of which 25% to 30% are seen a single time; approximately 7.3% belongs to the top ten. CDR1 and CDR2 (germline): GEAIGNYY, EKD. The CDR3 has 16 residues. Unmatched junction bases numbered 0, after V lost 1 base and J lost 0 bases. Sample: peripheral blood, taken at time point 1 of longitudinal follow-up. This clonotype was sampled from a human donor who was a Ugandan infant, either HIV-exposed or HIV-unexposed (not recorded which). The genes are TRDV2 and TRDJ2; 11 nucleotides match TRDD3. CDR3 residues: CACDTGGYALTAQLFF. The CDR3 DNA sequence: TGTGCCTGTGACACTGGGGGATACGCTTTGACAGCACAACTCTTCTTT.